This is a list of T cell receptor beta chains from one sample in a study of cytotoxic CD8 clonotypes in ibrutinib-treated CLL. The repertoire was sequenced with immunoSEQ multiplex PCR; TCRdb's copy has only in-frame clones and lacks some. Among fewer than 45,000 clones, 55% to 75% were seen once, and the ten largest hold roughly a tenth. Here the sequenced sample was PBMCs, taken at disease progression, from a patient treated with ibrutinib. These receptors were obtained from a human donor with chronic lymphocytic leukemia. Each CDR3 is given with its conserved first and last residue. A D gene is named only where the DNA matches it firmly. Size is stated for part of the rows, as once, few or many counts, or as a class when the clone is expanded.

>TRBJ2-2|TRBD2|TRBV4-1|few
TGCGCCAGCAGCCCCGGACTAGCGAACACCGGGGAGCTGTTTTTT
CASSPGLANTGELFF
>TRBJ2-2|TRBD2|TRBV6-6|-
TGTGCCAGCGCTGGTGGACTAGTCCACACCGGGGAGCTGTTTTTT
CASAGGLVHTGELFF
>TRBJ2-7|TRBD2|TRBV9|-
TGTGCCAGCAGCTACCCCTCCCGGGACTACCGATTAACCTACGAGCAGTACTTC
CASSYPSRDYRLTYEQYF
>TRBJ2-7|TRBD2|TRBV11-1|few
TGTGCCAGCAGCTTAGTCGCTAGCGGGAACGACGAGCAGTACTTC
CASSLVASGNDEQYF
>TRBJ1-6|-|TRBV11-2|-
TGTGCCAGCAGCTTAGGAGAGAATTCACCCCTCCACTTT
CASSLGENSPLHF
>TRBJ1-4|-|TRBV4-2|-
TGTGCCAGCAGCCCGCGAGGTGGGGGCGACGAAAAACTGTTTTTT
CASSPRGGGDEKLFF
>TRBJ2-1|-|TRBV12-2|-
TGTGCAAGTCGCTTAGGGACCTACAATGAGCAGTTCTTC
CASRLGTYNEQFF
>TRBJ2-1|-|TRBV18|-
TGTGCCAGCTCACCACCCGGACAGTACGGGGATGAGCAGTTCTTC
CASSPPGQYGDEQFF
>TRBJ1-5|TRBD1|TRBV6-5|-
TGTGCCAGCAGTTACGGACAGGGCAATCAGCCCCAGCATTTT
CASSYGQGNQPQHF
>TRBJ1-2|-|TRBV5-8|-
TGTGCCAGCAGCAAGGGGAACTATGGCTACACCTTC
CASSKGNYGYTF
>TRBJ2-7|-|TRBV7-8|-
TGTGCCAGCAGCTTAGATGGCGGGTGGTCCTACGAGCAGTACTTC
CASSLDGGWSYEQYF
>TRBJ1-2|-|TRBV11-2|-
TGTGCCAGCAGCTTGATTAGGGGGACCAACTATGGCTACACCTTC
CASSLIRGTNYGYTF
>TRBJ2-1|TRBD2|TRBV18|-
TGTGCCAGCCTGGCGGGGGGAGGTGATGAGCAGTTCTTC
CASLAGGGDEQFF
>TRBJ2-5|-|TRBV11-2|-
TGTGCCAGCAGCTACCGAGAGGGAGGCCCTCTAGAGACCCAGTACTTC
CASSYREGGPLETQYF
>TRBJ2-5|TRBD1|TRBV2|-
TGTGCCAGATCCTACCGGGACAGCGAAGAGACCCAGTACTTC
CARSYRDSEETQYF
>TRBJ2-2|-|TRBV18|-
TGTGCCAGCTCACCGGAGATGAACACCGGGGAGCTGTTTTTT
CASSPEMNTGELFF
>TRBJ2-7|-|TRBV2|-
TGTGCCAGAGAGGCGCGGGGTCCGTCCTACGAGCAGTACTTC
CAREARGPSYEQYF
>TRBJ1-6|-|TRBV7-2|few
TGTGCCAGCAGCTTAATGAGAGGGTTGGGTTCACCCCTCCACTTT
CASSLMRGLGSPLHF
>TRBJ1-4|-|TRBV30|-
TGTGCAGGCCTAGGGGAAAAACTGTTTTTT
CAGLGEKLFF
>TRBJ2-7|-|TRBV20-1|-
TGCAGTCTTCTCGGATCGGGCGAGCAGTACTTC
CSLLGSGEQYF
>TRBJ2-1|-|TRBV4-1|-
TGCGCCAGCAGCCAAGCTCCTGGACTCTTTTCCTACAATGAGCAGTTCTTC
CASSQAPGLFSYNEQFF
>TRBJ1-3|-|TRBV7-9|-
TGTGCCAGCAGCTTAGTAGGACTTGGAAACACCATATATTTT
CASSLVGLGNTIYF